This is a list of T cell receptor beta chains from one sample in a study of control samples from healthy donors and cancer patients. Assay: immunoSEQ multiplex PCR; the TCRdb copy retains only in-frame clones and omits some. This table holds more than 100,000 clones, 90% found once. Sample: blood. The receptors were sampled from a man between 18 and 35 years old in good health. Both conserved end residues are part of each CDR3. The order of the fields is clone size, D gene, J gene, V gene, CDR3 DNA, CDR3 protein. D genes are given only for firm matches. Some rows mark clone size as missing; the rest say once, few, many or name a class of expanded clone.

NA,TRBD2,TRBJ2-1,TRBV13,TGTGCCAGCAGCAAGCTAGCGGGGGGGCGATACAATGAGCAGTTCTTC,CASSKLAGGRYNEQFF
NA,TRBD1,TRBJ2-1,TRBV3-1/TRBV3-2,TGTGCCAGCAGCCAGGAACAGGGGTCGGATGAGCAGTTCTTC,CASSQEQGSDEQFF
NA,TRBD2,TRBJ2-1,TRBV6-2/TRBV6-3,TGTGCCAGCAGTTACGGATGGCTAGCGGGAAACAATGAGCAGTTCTTC,CASSYGWLAGNNEQFF
NA,NA,TRBJ1-2,TRBV12-3/TRBV12-4,TGTGCCAGCAGCTTCCCTGGAGAAATCGGCTACACCTTC,CASSFPGEIGYTF
NA,NA,TRBJ2-7,TRBV9,TGTGCCAGCAGCGTAGGGCAGTCCTACGAGCAGTACTTC,CASSVGQSYEQYF
NA,TRBD2,TRBJ2-3,TRBV6-2/TRBV6-3,TGTGCCAGCAGTCCCGGGACTAGCGTCACAGATACGCAGTATTTT,CASSPGTSVTDTQYF
NA,TRBD2,TRBJ2-5,TRBV5-1,TGCGCCAGCAGCTCTGGACTAGCGGGAGCCCAAGAGACCCAGTACTTC,CASSSGLAGAQETQYF
NA,TRBD2,TRBJ2-1,TRBV3-1/TRBV3-2,TGTGCCAGCAGCCAAGGAATAGCGGGGGCGACCAATGAGCAGTTCTTC,CASSQGIAGATNEQFF
NA,NA,TRBJ2-3,TRBV5-1,TGCGCCAGCAGCTTGGTTCTAGATGTGTCAGATACGCAGTATTTT,CASSLVLDVSDTQYF
NA,NA,TRBJ2-1,TRBV2,TGTGCCAGCAGTTTTCTGGCCTACAATGAGCAGTTCTTC,CASSFLAYNEQFF
few,TRBD2,TRBJ2-7,TRBV25-1,TGTGCCAGCAGTGAACCAGCGGGGGGGCTCCTCGAGCAGTACTTC,CASSEPAGGLLEQYF
NA,TRBD1,TRBJ2-1,TRBV9,TGTGCCAGCAGCGTCTCGGCGGGACAGGGCGGCTACAATGAGCAGTTCTTC,CASSVSAGQGGYNEQFF
NA,NA,TRBJ1-4,TRBV24-1,TGTGCCACCAGTGGAGACAGTGAAAAACTGTTTTTT,CATSGDSEKLFF
NA,TRBD2,TRBJ2-1,TRBV7-9,TGTGCCAGCAGCTACAGCCAGCGGGGGGGCCGTGAGCAGTTCTTC,CASSYSQRGGREQFF
NA,TRBD1,TRBJ1-6,TRBV4-1,TGCGCCAGCAGCCAAGTAGGGGGACAGGGGTATAATTCACCCCTCCACTTT,CASSQVGGQGYNSPLHF
once,TRBD1,TRBJ2-1,TRBV9,TGTGCCAGCAGCGTATACGGACAGGGGAACAATGAGCAGTTCTTC,CASSVYGQGNNEQFF
NA,TRBD1,TRBJ2-3,TRBV5-6,TGTGCCAGCAGCTACCGAACAGGGGGCACAGATACGCAGTATTTT,CASSYRTGGTDTQYF
NA,TRBD1,TRBJ1-6,TRBV10-3,TGTGCCATCAGTGAGGGACAGGGCCAAAATTCACCCCTCCACTTT,CAISEGQGQNSPLHF
NA,NA,TRBJ1-6,TRBV19,TGTGCCAGTAGTCTAATGGGGTACGATAATTCACCCCTCCACTTT,CASSLMGYDNSPLHF
NA,TRBD1,TRBJ2-6,TRBV4-3,TGCGCCAGCAGCACAGGGGAAATGAGCTCTGGGGCCAACGTCCTGACTTTC,CASSTGEMSSGANVLTF
NA,NA,TRBJ2-7,TRBV19,TGTGCCAGTAGTCCGAACATGGAATTCACCTACGAGCAGTACTTC,CASSPNMEFTYEQYF
NA,NA,TRBJ1-6,TRBV18,TGTGCCAGCTCACCTCTGCCAGGGATTAATTCACCCCTCCACTTT,CASSPLPGINSPLHF
NA,TRBD1,TRBJ1-1,TRBV11-2,TGTGCCAGCAGCCAGCAGGGACAGAGTAACACTGAAGCTTTCTTT,CASSQQGQSNTEAFF
once,NA,TRBJ2-5,TRBV7-9,TGTGCCAGCAGCTCTCATCCCACTACCCTTCAAGAGACCCAGTACTTC,CASSSHPTTLQETQYF
NA,NA,TRBJ2-7,TRBV5-4,TGTGCCAGCAGTCGCCTAGTCGACTACGAGCAGTACTTC,CASSRLVDYEQYF
NA,NA,TRBJ2-2,TRBV29-1,TGCAGCGTTGAGACAGGATACCCCGGGGAGCTGTTTTTT,CSVETGYPGELFF
NA,NA,TRBJ1-1,TRBV12-5,TGTGCTAGTGTCTTTAGGGGCACTGAAGCTTTCTTT,CASVFRGTEAFF
NA,TRBD1,TRBJ2-5,TRBV27,TGTGCCAGCAGTTTGGACCCTCCGGGACAGGGGAGAGAGACCCAGTACTTC,CASSLDPPGQGRETQYF
NA,NA,TRBJ1-1,TRBV4-1,TGCGCCAGCAGCCAATTCGCAGTGAACACTGAAGCTTTCTTT,CASSQFAVNTEAFF
NA,NA,TRBJ1-1,TRBV14,TGTGCCAGCAGCCAAGGGGGATTCACTGAAGCTTTCTTT,CASSQGGFTEAFF
NA,TRBD1,TRBJ2-1,TRBV11-1,TGTGCCAGCAGCACCCGGGACAGTGCCTACAATGAGCAGTTCTTC,CASSTRDSAYNEQFF
once,TRBD2,TRBJ2-1,TRBV24-1,TGTGCCACTATGAGCGGGAGTTCACCCGACCACAATGAGCAGTTCTTC,CATMSGSSPDHNEQFF
NA,NA,TRBJ2-1,TRBV24-1,TGTGCCACCAGTGGATCGGGGACATCATACAATGAGCAGTTCTTC,CATSGSGTSYNEQFF
NA,NA,TRBJ1-6,TRBV3-1/TRBV3-2,TGTGCCAGCAGCCAAGAAGGCTCACCCCTCCACTTT,CASSQEGSPLHF
NA,NA,TRBJ2-2,TRBV7-6,TGTGCCAGCAGCCCCGAGAACTCGGGCACCGGGGAGCTGTTTTTT,CASSPENSGTGELFF
NA,NA,TRBJ1-2,TRBV27,TGTGCCAGCAGTGGGGACAACGGCTACACCTTC,CASSGDNGYTF
NA,NA,TRBJ1-2,TRBV7-9,TGTGCCAGCAGCTTACGGACAGAGAACTATGGCTACACCTTC,CASSLRTENYGYTF
NA,NA,TRBJ2-2,TRBV13,TGTGCCAGCAGCTCCGGTGGGGCCGGGGAGCTGTTTTTT,CASSSGGAGELFF
NA,NA,TRBJ1-5,TRBV11-2,TGTGCCAGCAGCTTAGACAGGTATCAGCCCCAGCATTTT,CASSLDRYQPQHF
NA,NA,TRBJ1-1,TRBV5-1,TGCGCCAGCAGCTTGACAGCGAACACTGAAGCTTTCTTT,CASSLTANTEAFF
NA,TRBD1,TRBJ2-5,TRBV30,TGTGCCTGGCGAGGGGGCCAAGAAGAGACCCAGTACTTC,CAWRGGQEETQYF
NA,NA,TRBJ1-2,TRBV3-1/TRBV3-2,TGTGCCAGCAGCCGCGTTGGGGGCGGCTACACCTTC,CASSRVGGGYTF
NA,NA,TRBJ1-2,TRBV11-3,TGTGCCAGCAGCTCCCTGGACACCTATGGCTACACCTTC,CASSSLDTYGYTF
NA,NA,TRBJ2-7,TRBV10-3,TGTGCCATCAGTGAGGGTAGGGGCGACTACGAGCAGTACTTC,CAISEGRGDYEQYF
NA,NA,TRBJ2-1,TRBV27,TGTGCCAGCAGTGAACTAGGACAGCTCAATGAGCAGTTCTTC,CASSELGQLNEQFF
NA,TRBD1,TRBJ1-1,TRBV27,TGTGCCAGCAGTTTAAAGGGACAGGAGAACACTGAAGCTTTCTTT,CASSLKGQENTEAFF
NA,TRBD2,TRBJ2-5,TRBV6-5,TGTGCCAGCAATATCGGCGGGGGGTTCGGAGAGACCCAGTACTTC,CASNIGGGFGETQYF
NA,NA,TRBJ1-1,TRBV10-3,TGTGCCACCGGAACGGTATCGAACACTGAAGCTTTCTTT,CATGTVSNTEAFF
NA,TRBD1,TRBJ1-6,TRBV27,TGTGCTACAGGGGGCCGTAATTCACCCCTCCACTTT,CATGGRNSPLHF
NA,TRBD1,TRBJ1-1,TRBV6-2/TRBV6-3,TGTGCCAGCAGTTTCCCGACAGGGGGTCGAACTGAAGCTTTCTTT,CASSFPTGGRTEAFF
NA,NA,TRBJ2-1,TRBV4-2,TGTGCCAGCAGCCAAGATAGGGCTCGGGGGGCGTTTGAGCAGTTCTTC,CASSQDRARGAFEQFF
NA,TRBD2,TRBJ2-1,TRBV5-1,TGCGCCAGCAGCCCGGGACTAGCGGGAGGCGTTGAGCAGTTCTTC,CASSPGLAGGVEQFF
once,TRBD1,TRBJ1-6,TRBV5-1,TGCGCCAGCAGCCTCGGACAGGACCGGTCACCCCTCCACTTT,CASSLGQDRSPLHF
NA,TRBD2,TRBJ2-1,TRBV5-1,TGCGCCAGCAGCTACCTAAGTGGGTCTAGCGGGGCGTACAATGAGCAGTTCTTC,CASSYLSGSSGAYNEQFF
NA,NA,TRBJ1-6,TRBV2,TGTGCCAGCAGTGAAGACAGGGTCATCCTTTCACCCCTCCACTTT,CASSEDRVILSPLHF
NA,TRBD2,TRBJ2-1,TRBV10-3,TGTGCCATCAATGCGGGAGTCGTTGAGAATGAGCAGTTCTTC,CAINAGVVENEQFF
once,NA,TRBJ1-1,TRBV28,TGTGCCAGCAGTACTGGGACTCCGATTATGGGAGCTTTCTTT,CASSTGTPIMGAFF
NA,NA,TRBJ2-5,TRBV7-2,TGTGCCAGCAGCTTAGATTGGGGCTTGGGGGTCCAAGAGACCCAGTACTTC,CASSLDWGLGVQETQYF
NA,NA,TRBJ2-1,TRBV10-3,TGTGCCGTCGAACCGGGAGATTACAATGAGCAGTTCTTC,CAVEPGDYNEQFF
NA,NA,TRBJ2-2,TRBV6-6,TGTGCCAGCAGTTACAGAGCCGGGCAACCCACCGGGGAGCTGTTTTTT,CASSYRAGQPTGELFF